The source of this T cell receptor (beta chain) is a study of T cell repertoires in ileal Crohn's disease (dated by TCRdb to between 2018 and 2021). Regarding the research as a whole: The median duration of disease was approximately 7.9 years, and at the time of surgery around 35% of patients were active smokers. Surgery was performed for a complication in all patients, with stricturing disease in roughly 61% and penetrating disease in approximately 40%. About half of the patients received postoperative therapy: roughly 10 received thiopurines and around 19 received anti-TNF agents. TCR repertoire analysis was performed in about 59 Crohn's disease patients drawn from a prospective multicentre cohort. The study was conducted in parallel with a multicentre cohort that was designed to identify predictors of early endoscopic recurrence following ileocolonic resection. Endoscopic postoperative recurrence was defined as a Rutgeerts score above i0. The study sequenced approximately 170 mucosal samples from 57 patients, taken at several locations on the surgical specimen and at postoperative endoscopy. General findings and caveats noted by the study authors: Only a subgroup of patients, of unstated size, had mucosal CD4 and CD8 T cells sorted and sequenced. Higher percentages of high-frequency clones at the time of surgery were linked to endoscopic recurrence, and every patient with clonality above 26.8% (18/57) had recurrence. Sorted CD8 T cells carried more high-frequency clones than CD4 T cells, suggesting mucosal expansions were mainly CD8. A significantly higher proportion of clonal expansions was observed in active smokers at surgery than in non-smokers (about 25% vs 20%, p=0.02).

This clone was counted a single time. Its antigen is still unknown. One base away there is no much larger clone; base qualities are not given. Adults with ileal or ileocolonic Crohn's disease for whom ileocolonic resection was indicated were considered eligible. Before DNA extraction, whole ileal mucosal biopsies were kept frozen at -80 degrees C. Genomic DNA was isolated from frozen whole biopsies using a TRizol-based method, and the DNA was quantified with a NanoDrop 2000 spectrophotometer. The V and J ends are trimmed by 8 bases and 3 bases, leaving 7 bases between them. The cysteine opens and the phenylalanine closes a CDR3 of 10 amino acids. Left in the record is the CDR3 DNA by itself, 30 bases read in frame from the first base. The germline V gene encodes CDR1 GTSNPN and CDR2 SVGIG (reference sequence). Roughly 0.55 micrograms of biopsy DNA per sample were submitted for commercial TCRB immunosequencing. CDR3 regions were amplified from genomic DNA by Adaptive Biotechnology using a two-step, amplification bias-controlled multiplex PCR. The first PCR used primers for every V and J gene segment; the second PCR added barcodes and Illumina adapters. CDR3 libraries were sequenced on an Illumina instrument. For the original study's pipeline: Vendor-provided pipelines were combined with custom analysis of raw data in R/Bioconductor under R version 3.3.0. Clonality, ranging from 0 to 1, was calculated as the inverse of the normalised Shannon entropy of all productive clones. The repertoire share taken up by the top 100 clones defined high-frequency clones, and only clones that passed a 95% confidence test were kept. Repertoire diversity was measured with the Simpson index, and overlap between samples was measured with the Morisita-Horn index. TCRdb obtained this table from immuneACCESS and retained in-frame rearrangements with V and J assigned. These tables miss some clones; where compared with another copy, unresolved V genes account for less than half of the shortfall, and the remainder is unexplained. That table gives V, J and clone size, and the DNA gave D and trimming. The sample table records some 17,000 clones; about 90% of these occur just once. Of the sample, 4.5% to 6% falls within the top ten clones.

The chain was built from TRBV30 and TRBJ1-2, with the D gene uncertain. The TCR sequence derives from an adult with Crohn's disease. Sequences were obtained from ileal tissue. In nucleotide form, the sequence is TGTGCCGGGGAGTACTATGGCTACACCTTC. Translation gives CAGEYYGYTF. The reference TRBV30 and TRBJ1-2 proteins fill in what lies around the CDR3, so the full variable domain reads SQTIHQWPATLVQPVGSPLSLECTVEGTSNPNLYWYRQAAGRGLQLLFYSVGIGQISSEVPQNLSASRPQDRQFILSSKKLLLSDSGFYLCAGEYYGYTFGSGTRLTVV.